This T cell receptor (beta chain) was retrieved from a study of sequential checkpoint blockade in melanoma. Looking at the study overall: Maintenance nivolumab came after either treatment sequence. After nivolumab or ipilimumab alone, around 20 patients had week-13 rebiopsies. TCRβ was sequenced from DNA of about 94 pretreatment tumors.

Study-level results: Pretreatment TIL clonality tracked with response in the nivolumab-first arm.

TCRdb's table, derived via immunoSEQ multiplex PCR, lists solely in-frame clones and lacks some. Among about 18,000 clones listed, around 24% were seen once. This clone showed up just a few times. Its cognate antigen is unknown. CDR1 and CDR2 from the germline V gene are SGHNT and YENEEA. This CDR3 region has 16 residues. The ends lost 3 bases at V and 3 bases at J; junction bases unmatched: 9. The treatment was: randomized to nivolumab then ipilimumab (arm A) or the reverse (arm B). The receptor was isolated from a human donor with melanoma. The V and J genes are TRBV11-3 and TRBJ2-5, with 8 bases identical to TRBD2. The input for sequencing was tumor tissue (inferred from file names), taken from a patient given nivolumab and ipilimumab in sequence. As DNA, the CDR3 is TGTGCCAGCAGCTTGGGAGGCCGGGGGGGGAAAGAGACCCAGTACTTC. Its protein is CASSLGGRGGKETQYF.